This T cell receptor (beta chain) emerged from a study of cytomegalovirus exposure and HLA in healthy donors. V dropped 0 bases and J dropped 7 bases, with 10 bases sitting between them. The CDR3 covers 13 residues. Germline V lookup: CDR1 GTSNPN, CDR2 SVGIG (reference sequence). This clone showed up just once. A multiplex PCR was run with 60 Vbeta primers and 13 Jbeta primers. Repertoires were generated with immunoSEQ multiplex PCR, while TCRdb's copy carries only in-frame clones and drops some. The profile shows around 140,000 clones, about 61% of them singletons. The source material was PBMCs. The receptor's source is a middle-aged woman in good health and CMV-seronegative. The chain couples TRBV30 to TRBJ1-5; perhaps TRBD1 as D (5 bases). The CDR3 region is CAWSVQVSQPQHF. CDR3 DNA: TGTGCCTGGAGTGTACAGGTTTCCCAGCCCCAGCATTTT.